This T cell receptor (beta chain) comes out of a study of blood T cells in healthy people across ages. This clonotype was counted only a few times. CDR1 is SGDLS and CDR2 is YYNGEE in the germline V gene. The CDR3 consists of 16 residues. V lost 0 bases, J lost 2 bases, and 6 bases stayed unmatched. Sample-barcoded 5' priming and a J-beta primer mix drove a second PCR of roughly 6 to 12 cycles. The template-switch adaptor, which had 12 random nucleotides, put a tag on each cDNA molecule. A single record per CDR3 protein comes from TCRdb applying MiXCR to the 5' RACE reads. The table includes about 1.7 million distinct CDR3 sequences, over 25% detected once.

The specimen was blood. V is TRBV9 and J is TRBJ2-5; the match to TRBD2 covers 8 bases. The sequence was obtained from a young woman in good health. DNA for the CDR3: TGTGCCAGCAGCGTAGCGGTAGTAGCGGGGCAAGAGACCCAGTACTTC. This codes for CASSVAVVAGQETQYF. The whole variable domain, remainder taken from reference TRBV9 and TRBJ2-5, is DSGVTQTPKHLITATGQRVTLRCSPRSGDLSVYWYQQSLDQGLQFLIQYYNGEERAKGNILERFSAQQFPDLHSELNLSSLELGDSALYFCASSVAVVAGQETQYFGPGTRLLVL.